The 21 T cell receptor beta chains reported below all come from one sample, sequenced in a study of vaccination and CD4 T cells after COVID-19. Noted treatment: roughly 10-day PBMC culture with coronavirus spike peptide pools or control peptides (ViraFEST assay). It was before the COVID-19 pandemic (2011-2018) that the unexposed donor's CD4+ T cells were collected. Oncomine TCR Beta short-read sequencing was applied to DNA from cultured CD4+ T cells. Each CDR3 protein is one row after TCRdb ran MiXCR on the PCR reads. This table has thousands of distinct CDR3 sequences, 39% appearing once. These receptors lack a known antigen. The sample comprised CD4+ T cells from blood, cultured in vitro. These receptors originate from a human donor in good health.

The chain links TRBV25-1 to TRBJ1-2; D possibly corresponds to TRBD1 (6 bases). This CDR3 spans 13 amino acids. CDR1 is MGHDK and CDR2 is SYGVNS in the germline V gene. The germline V and J ends were trimmed by 8 bases and 2 bases, with 12 bases remaining between them. Here the CDR3 DNA reads TGTGCCAGCCATCGTCAGGGGAACTATGGCTACACCTTC. Amino acid sequence: CASHRQGNYGYTF.

This clonotype has a handful of counts. This rearrangement joins TRBV20-1 to TRBJ1-5; D not certain. CDR1 is DFQATT, CDR2 SNEGSKA, per germline (reference sequence). With 5 bases removed from V and 1 base from J, the gap between germline ends came to 6 bases. This CDR3 is built from 12 residues. CDR3: CSARSSNQPQHF. The CDR3 DNA sequence: TGCAGTGCTCGATCCAGCAATCAGCCCCAGCATTTT.

This clonotype occurred a few times. The chain couples TRBV10-1 to TRBJ2-7; 7 bases line up with TRBD2. Germline assignment: CDR1 WNHNN and CDR2 SYGVQD (reference sequence). Trimming took 6 bases from V and 2 from J; bases not matched to a gene: 4. The CDR3 totals 13 residues. DNA for the CDR3: TGCGCCAGCAGAAAAAGCGGGGCCTACGAGCAGTACTTC. Encoded protein: CASRKSGAYEQYF.

This clonotype has just one count. The rearrangement links TRBV19 to TRBJ2-7; a possible D gene is TRBD1 (5 bases). The CDR3 has 14 amino acids. Between the trimmed V and J ends, which lost 6 bases and 3 bases, there was a span of 15 bases. Germline V gives CDR1 LNHDA, CDR2 SQIVND (reference sequence). The CDR3 nucleotides are TGTGCCAGTAGCCTAGGGGCCCTGAGCTACGAGCAGTACTTC. Its translation is CASSLGALSYEQYF.

With regard to this clonotype: The junction departs from the called germline gene at one end, perhaps through a read error. The CDR3 here is CVTSDPLSSGGATGELFF. DNA of the CDR3: TGTGTCACCAGTGACCCTTTATCTAGCGGGGGGGCCACCGGGGAGCTGTTTTTT. V is TRBV24-1 and J is TRBJ2-2; 12 bases are a match to TRBD2. CDR3 length: 18 amino acids. The germline V gene encodes CDR1 KGHDR and CDR2 SFDVKD.

There are a few counts of this clonotype. The chain joins TRBV19 to TRBJ2-1, with TRBD2 as a possible D gene (5 bases). The CDR3 runs 13 residues. Germline values: CDR1 LNHDA, CDR2 SQIVND (reference sequence). V lost 5 bases and J 3 bases, leaving 8 bases between the germline ends. The CDR3 loop is CASSFRDYNEQFF. In DNA form, the CDR3 reads TGTGCCAGTAGTTTCCGGGACTACAATGAGCAGTTCTTC. The variable domain in full, completed from reference TRBV19 and TRBJ2-1, reads DGGITQSPKYLFRKEGQNVTLSCEQNLNHDAMYWYRQDPGQGLRLIYYSQIVNDFQKGDIAEGYSVSREKKESFPLTVTSAQKNPTAFYLCASSFRDYNEQFFGPGTRLTVL.

The rearrangement uses TRBV10-1 and TRBJ2-1; 10 bases fit TRBD1. There are 17 residues in the CDR3. Germline CDR1 and CDR2: WNHNN and SYGVQD (reference sequence). V shed 5 bases and J 7 bases; nucleotides not matched to a gene: 14. CDR3 sequence reads: CASSRALGQGGFNEQFF. CDR3 in DNA: TGCGCCAGCAGTCGGGCCCTAGGACAGGGGGGGTTTAATGAGCAGTTCTTC.

V usage is TRBV19 and J usage is TRBJ2-1; D is ambiguous. This CDR3 has 12 amino acids. The V end was cut by 4 bases, the J end by 6 bases, with 7 bases between. CDR1 LNHDA and CDR2 SQIVND come from the germline V gene (reference sequence). The CDR3 sequence is CASSKMGNEQFF. The CDR3 region has the DNA TGTGCCAGTAGTAAAATGGGCAATGAGCAGTTCTTC.

In nucleotides, the CDR3 is TGTGCCAGCAGCTTAGGGGATCGACTAGCATCCACAGATACGCAGTATTTT. The encoded protein is CASSLGDRLASTDTQYF. The J gene is TRBJ2-3, the V gene TRBV11-3; TRBD2 matches at 7 bases. This CDR3 contains 17 residues. V gave up 1 base and J gave up 2 bases; unmatched junction bases: 9. From germline, CDR1 is SGHNT and CDR2 YENEEA. Variable domain in full (rest from reference TRBV11-3 and TRBJ2-3): EAGVVQSPRYKIIEKKQPVAFWCNPISGHNTLYWYLQNLGQGPELLIRYENEEAVDDSQLPKDRFSAERLKGVDSTLKIQPAELGDSAVYLCASSLGDRLASTDTQYFGPGTRLTVL.

The chain couples TRBV27 to TRBJ1-5, with D possibly TRBD1 on 5 matching bases. The CDR3 length is 15 residues. The V end lost 5 bases, the J end lost 7 bases, and 18 bases lay between the germline ends. The germline CDR1 and CDR2 sequences are MNHEY and SMNVEV (reference sequence). DNA for the CDR3: TGTGCCAGCAGTCCTCCCGGGCAGGGAAACCAGCCCCAGCATTTT. It codes for CASSPPGQGNQPQHF.

This clonotype was recorded a few times. The chain carries TRBV20-1 and TRBJ1-1; D not certain. The length of the CDR3 is 15 residues. Germline-derived CDR1 and CDR2 are DFQATT and SNEGSKA (reference sequence). V lost 1 base to trimming and J lost 0 bases, with 12 bases between them. The CDR3 here is CSARAPTSMNTEAFF. For the CDR3, the DNA is TGCAGTGCTAGAGCCCCTACTAGCATGAACACTGAAGCTTTCTTT.

This rearrangement joins TRBV7-9 to TRBJ2-1; no clear D. Germline-derived CDR1 and CDR2 are SEHNR and FQNEAQ (reference sequence). The V and J ends lost 5 bases and 6 bases respectively, with 11 bases between them. CDR3 length: 13 residues. The CDR3 protein is CASSQQPTNEQFF. In nucleotides, the CDR3 is TGTGCCAGCAGCCAACAACCAACCAATGAGCAGTTCTTC.

The chain is built from TRBV12-5 and TRBJ1-6, with D uncertain. V lost 6 bases and J 7 bases, leaving 16 bases between the germline ends. The CDR3 spans 15 residues. Germline V lookup: CDR1 LGHNT, CDR2 FRNRAP. CDR3 in DNA: TGTGCTAGTGGCCTCGGAAGAGGAGCCAATTCACCCCTCCACTTT. It encodes CASGLGRGANSPLHF.

This clonotype was seen a handful of times. The genes are TRBV7-9 and TRBJ1-2, with D hard to call. The CDR3 is 13 residues long. V dropped 5 bases and J dropped 1 base, with 8 bases sitting between them. In germline, CDR1 is SEHNR, CDR2 FQNEAQ (reference sequence). The CDR3 DNA is TGTGCCAGCAGCCGGGCCAATAACTATGGCTACACCTTC. Encoded protein: CASSRANNYGYTF.

J is TRBJ2-3 and V is TRBV5-4, with TRBD2 as a possible D gene (5 bases). Trimming took 0 bases from V and 6 from J, leaving 14 bases between them. The germline V gene has CDR1 SGHNT and CDR2 YYREEE (reference sequence). The CDR3 has 15 amino acids. The CDR3 is CASSLDRLAADTQYF. The CDR3 DNA is TGTGCCAGCAGCTTGGATCGGCTAGCAGCGGATACGCAGTATTTT.

The chain carries TRBV20-1 and TRBJ2-1, with TRBD2 matching 13 bases. CDR3 length: 16 residues. From germline, CDR1 is DFQATT and CDR2 SNEGSKA (reference sequence). J lost 2 bases, V lost 1 base, and 2 bases had no gene match. The DNA for the CDR3 is TGCAGTGCTAGAGGCGGGACTAGCGGGGCCTACAATGAGCAGTTCTTC. Its translation is CSARGGTSGAYNEQFF.

This sequence joins TRBV5-1 and TRBJ2-3, with 9 bases aligning to TRBD2. In germline, CDR1 is SGHRS, CDR2 YFSETQ. V gave up 4 bases and J gave up 1 base; unmatched junction bases: 7. The length of the CDR3 is 16 residues. The CDR3 nucleotides read TGCGCCAGCAGCCCCTTAGCGGGAGCCGGCACAGATACGCAGTATTTT. It codes for CASSPLAGAGTDTQYF.

The chain recombines TRBV27 with TRBJ2-7, with 10 bases aligning to TRBD1. CDR1 and CDR2 (germline): MNHEY, SMNVEV (reference sequence). This CDR3 region has 14 residues. Trimming took 3 bases from V and 6 from J; bases not matched to a gene: 5. DNA for the CDR3: TGTGCCAGCAGTTTTTGGGGACAGGGGCCCGAGCAGTACTTC. As protein: CASSFWGQGPEQYF.

This clonotype was detected a few times. The gene calls are TRBV20-1 and TRBJ2-1, with TRBD2 identical over 9 bases. The CDR3 has 14 residues. The V segment lost 0 bases and the J segment 10 bases; nucleotides outside the gene matches: 7. From germline, CDR1 is DFQATT and CDR2 SNEGSKA (reference sequence). CDR3 sequence: CSARELAGAWEQFF. The CDR3 DNA reads TGCAGTGCTAGAGAGTTAGCGGGAGCCTGGGAGCAGTTCTTC.

The chain links TRBV14 to TRBJ1-5; 8 nucleotides match TRBD1. Germline V CDR1 and CDR2: SGHDN, FVKESK. This CDR3 comprises 14 residues. Trimming at V came to 4 bases and at J to 6 bases, leaving 5 bases not matched to a gene. CDR3 nucleotide sequence: TGTGCCAGCAGCCCAGGGGGCGCCGGTCAGCCCCAGCATTTT. Translation: CASSPGGAGQPQHF.

Only a few counts were recorded for this clonotype. The chain carries TRBV19 and TRBJ2-2; D might be TRBD1 or TRBD2, each matching 5 bases. Between the trimmed V and J ends, which lost 6 bases and 6 bases, there was a span of 14 bases. Germline V gene data show CDR1 as LNHDA and CDR2 as SQIVND (reference sequence). There are 14 residues in the CDR3. The CDR3 reads CASRGVIGAGELFF. In DNA form, the CDR3 reads TGTGCCAGTAGGGGGGTGATTGGCGCCGGGGAGCTGTTTTTT.